The rows below give T cell receptor beta chains drawn from one sample of a study of CD8 T cells in ankylosing spondylitis. TCRdb fed the 5' RACE reads into MiXCR, producing one record per CDR3 protein. The sample holds about 460,000 distinct CDR3 sequences, roughly 5% seen once. The sample was blood, either unsorted or a sorted T cell fraction (not recorded which). These receptor sequences come from a male donor with ankylosing spondylitis. The CDR3 runs from the conserved cysteine through the conserved F or W. The size of a clone is reported for some rows only, either as once, few or many, or as a class for expanded clones.

clone size	V gene	J gene	CDR3 protein
.	TRBV11-3	TRBJ2-3	CASSFGAGEETDTQYF
many	TRBV5-1	TRBJ2-1	CASSSLTSGRDDEQFF
many	TRBV12-3/TRBV12-4	TRBJ1-4	CASSFGGVSGELFF
.	TRBV18	TRBJ1-5	CASSPGYDQPQHF
many	TRBV20-1	TRBJ2-5	CSAVEGSQETQYF
many	TRBV20-1	TRBJ2-3	CSARDARGTDTQYF
many	TRBV12-3/TRBV12-4	TRBJ1-6	CASRRGNSPLHF
many	TRBV7-6	TRBJ2-3	CASSPEAGMSTDTQYF
many	TRBV29-1	TRBJ1-1	CSVVWVNTEAFF
many	TRBV7-2	TRBJ2-3	CASSLMDAHTDTQYF
many	TRBV5-6	TRBJ1-5	CASSSRQGAYNQPQHF
many	TRBV5-5	TRBJ1-2	CASSLDGTWGYTF
many	TRBV20-1	TRBJ2-5	CSASRTRTETQYF
many	TRBV29-1	TRBJ1-1	CSATPLLNTEAFF
many	TRBV11-2	TRBJ1-1	CASSALGRGNTEAFF
many	TRBV4-3	TRBJ2-3	CASSQDGHTDTQYF
many	TRBV15	TRBJ1-1	CATSLSRGTEAFF
many	TRBV12-3/TRBV12-4	TRBJ2-5	CASSQGQTYQETQYF
many	TRBV20-1	TRBJ2-3	CSARDSLGTQYF
.	TRBV11-2	TRBJ2-5	CASSPGTAGGEETQYF
many	TRBV4-2	TRBJ2-7	CASSQPEWGQEQYF
.	TRBV2	TRBJ2-7	CASGGLAGEQYF
many	TRBV9	TRBJ2-2	CASSLYNTGELFF
many	TRBV27	TRBJ2-2	CASSFRDTGTGELFF
many	TRBV24-1	TRBJ2-3	CATSGANALGDTQYF
many	TRBV5-1	TRBJ2-1	CASSLGSPYNEQFF
many	TRBV5-1	TRBJ2-7	CASSLGSVISSYEQYF
many	TRBV10-3	TRBJ1-1	CAIRAGGSLRGSNTEAFF
many	TRBV7-2	TRBJ2-4	CASRDRGEGNIQYF
many	TRBV6-2/TRBV6-3	TRBJ1-1	CASSYLAGSMNTEAFF
many	TRBV7-2	TRBJ2-1	CASSSGALQFF
many	TRBV10-3	TRBJ2-3	CAISEAGGPDTQYF
many	TRBV12-3/TRBV12-4	TRBJ2-1	CASSRPGQGHNEQFF
many	TRBV10-3	TRBJ2-7	CAISGQGREYEQYF
many	TRBV7-9	TRBJ2-2	CASSLVAVATGELFF
many	TRBV10-3	TRBJ1-5	CATGAREGGNQPQHF
many	TRBV20-1	TRBJ2-3	CSARVSRLNTQYF
.	TRBV7-6	TRBJ2-7	CASSNGLAQQYF
many	TRBV15	TRBJ1-6	CATSRDRGIGSPLHF
many	TRBV20-1	TRBJ1-1	CSAERDLNTEAFF
many	TRBV4-3	TRBJ2-7	CASSQDLGLAAYEQYF
many	TRBV27	TRBJ2-1	CASSLSLHPLNNEQFF
many	TRBV27	TRBJ2-5	CASRSSGTADETQYF
many	TRBV7-2	TRBJ2-1	CASSPSGNNEQFF
many	TRBV9	TRBJ2-7	CASSVGGQNAVYEQYF
many	TRBV20-1	TRBJ2-7	CSARSGGYYEQYF
many	TRBV5-6	TRBJ1-1	CASSSSRRRTTEAFF
many	TRBV9	TRBJ1-6	CASSSGASSYNSPLHF
many	TRBV4-2	TRBJ2-7	CASSRLATHEQYF
many	TRBV6-1	TRBJ2-7	CASSRERGLYEQYF
many	TRBV6-5	TRBJ2-5	CASSYSIEGSEGETQYF
few	TRBV16	TRBJ1-5	CASSQRETALNQPQHF
few	TRBV6-5	TRBJ2-7	CASSYSRTGGRYEQYF
few	TRBV5-1	TRBJ1-4	CASSFTPLPSEKLFF
.	TRBV28	TRBJ2-2	CASSPRDRGTASGGELFF
many	TRBV5-4	TRBJ2-5	CASSPTGSSLETQYF